These 11 T cell receptor beta chains came from one sample sequenced in a study of neurological immune-mediated disorders. As for time point: longitudinal time-point 1 (baseline). TCRdb recomputed calls from the 5' RACE reads with MiXCR, one row per CDR3 protein. This sample carries some 68,000 distinct CDR3 sequences, approximately 14% of them seen once, and the ten largest clones take about 4.5%. Sequencing was performed on PBMCs. These receptors originate from a female donor with HTLV-1-associated myelopathy (HAM/TSP).

This clonotype was observed at least ten times. This chain connects TRBV20-1 to TRBJ2-7; 9 bases map to TRBD2. The germline V gene encodes CDR1 DFQATT and CDR2 SNEGSKA (reference sequence). The CDR3 is made up of 14 amino acids. CDR3 region: CSLYSGGQSYEQYF. The DNA for the CDR3 is TGCAGCCTATATAGCGGGGGTCAATCCTACGAGCAGTACTTC.

This clonotype was observed many times. The chain is built from TRBV28 and TRBJ2-7; either TRBD1 or TRBD2 may fit D (6 bases each). This CDR3 comprises 14 residues. Germline-derived CDR1 and CDR2 are MDHEN and SYDVKM. Trimming pared 1 base from V and 4 bases from J, leaving 11 bases between. The DNA of the CDR3 is TGTGCCAGCAGTTTATCCGGGGGCGGATACGAGCAGTACTTC. This encodes CASSLSGGGYEQYF.

This clonotype was detected ten times or more. The rearrangement uses TRBV20-1 and TRBJ1-1, with TRBD1 as a possible D gene (5 bases). This CDR3 is 14 amino acids long. The germline V and J ends were trimmed by 2 bases and 0 bases, with 10 bases remaining between them. CDR1 is DFQATT and CDR2 is SNEGSKA in the germline V gene (reference sequence). This chain's CDR3 is CSARQGGLNTEAFF. The CDR3 region has the DNA TGCAGTGCTAGACAGGGTGGTTTGAACACTGAAGCTTTCTTT.

This rearrangement joins TRBV11-3 to TRBJ2-3; no clear D. Germline V gene data show CDR1 as SGHNT and CDR2 as YENEEA. Trimming removed 6 bases from V and 2 bases from J, with 12 bases in between. The length of the CDR3 is 14 residues. The CDR3 here is CASSTSEITDTQYF. The CDR3 nucleotides are TGTGCCAGCAGTACCTCGGAGATCACAGATACGCAGTATTTT.

This clonotype was observed a few times. This chain connects TRBV27 to TRBJ1-6, with D unclear. The CDR3 has 13 residues. The germline V and J ends were trimmed by 8 bases and 7 bases, with 12 bases remaining between them. Per the germline V gene, CDR1 is MNHEY and CDR2 is SMNVEV (reference sequence). In DNA, the CDR3 is TGTGCCAGCTTCGATTTCGGAAATTCACCCCTCCACTTT. Amino acid sequence: CASFDFGNSPLHF.

This clonotype was counted many times. The chain links TRBV20-1 to TRBJ1-3; D is ambiguous. V was pared by 1 base and J by 4 bases, with 11 bases between. Germline V CDR1 and CDR2: DFQATT, SNEGSKA (reference sequence). This CDR3 comprises 14 residues. Here the CDR3 DNA reads TGCAGTGCTAGAGGTTACCCTGCCGGAAACACCATATATTTT. It codes for CSARGYPAGNTIYF.

Ten or more counts support this clonotype. The chain uses TRBV12-3 or TRBV12-4 and TRBJ2-1; D is uncertain. The CDR3 covers 14 residues. Trimming stripped 1 base from V and 7 bases from J, with 11 bases between. This CDR3 reads CASSLEGTENEQFF. CDR3 in DNA: TGTGCCAGCAGTTTAGAAGGCACGGAGAATGAGCAGTTCTTC.

This clonotype was recorded at least ten times. CDR3 nucleotides: TGCAGTGCTCAGACAGGGCGAACCTATAATTCACCCCTCCACTTT. The encoded protein is CSAQTGRTYNSPLHF. This rearrangement joins TRBV20-1 to TRBJ1-6, with 7 bases aligning to TRBD1. CDR3 size: 15 residues. Germline V gene lookup returns CDR1 DFQATT and CDR2 SNEGSKA (reference sequence). V dropped 5 bases and J dropped 2; count of bases not matched to a gene: 6.

This clonotype was seen ten or more times. The V and J genes are TRBV5-5 and TRBJ2-7, with D possibly TRBD2 on 5 matching bases. The V and J ends lost 4 bases and 4 bases respectively, with 21 bases between them. Germline CDR1 reads SGHKS; CDR2 reads YYEKEE (reference sequence). The CDR3 sequence is 16 residues long. The CDR3, as DNA: TGTGCCAGCAGCCCCCTAGCAGACGCCGGTATGTACGAGCAGTACTTC. This codes for CASSPLADAGMYEQYF.

This clonotype was seen at least ten times. The chain links TRBV7-2 to TRBJ2-3; D ambiguous. This CDR3 has 16 residues. Germline V gene lookup returns CDR1 SGHTA and CDR2 FQGNSA. Trimming pared 2 bases from V and 2 bases from J, leaving 14 bases between. CDR3 protein: CASSLPSTKITDTQYF. In DNA form, the CDR3 reads TGTGCCAGCAGCTTACCTTCTACCAAAATCACAGATACGCAGTATTTT. Full variable domain (outside the CDR3, taken from reference TRBV7-2 and TRBJ2-3): GAGVSQSPSNKVTEKGKDVELRCDPISGHTALYWYRQSLGQGLEFLIYFQGNSAPDKSGLPSDRFSAERTGGSVSTLTIQRTQQEDSAVYLCASSLPSTKITDTQYFGPGTRLTVL.

A few counts support this clonotype. The chain has TRBV9 and TRBJ2-3, with 8 positions matching TRBD2. This CDR3 spans 15 amino acids. V lost 3 bases, J lost 2 bases, and 5 bases stayed unmatched. The germline V gene encodes CDR1 SGDLS and CDR2 YYNGEE. The CDR3 nucleotides read TGTGCCAGCAGCGCCCGCGGGGGGTTCACAGATACGCAGTATTTT. Translated, it gives CASSARGGFTDTQYF.